The entry below gives a single T cell receptor (beta chain) sequence along with its context. The ends were cut back, 2 bases at V and 2 bases at J, with 10 bases in the middle. The CDR3 contains 15 residues. CDR1 is GTSNPN, CDR2 SVGIG, per germline (reference sequence). These data are taken from a study of T-cell reconstitution after alpha-beta-depleted transplantation in children. Using unique molecular identifiers, the investigators prepared the TCRbeta library. MiXCR, applied by TCRdb to the PCR reads, yields one record per CDR3 protein. The sample contains approximately 500,000 distinct CDR3 sequences, roughly a tenth of which appear only once.

This TCR came from a child younger than 10 with inherited bone marrow failure, due to receive a stem cell transplant. The sample here was PBMCs, taken before TCRalphabeta/CD19-depleted stem cell transplant. V is TRBV30 and J is TRBJ2-6; D call uncertain. Here the CDR3 DNA reads TGTGCCTGGAGTCTACGTTTAACTGGGGCCAACGTCCTGACTTTC. It encodes CAWSLRLTGANVLTF.